What follows are 28 T cell receptor beta chains derived from one specimen sequenced in a study of cytomegalovirus exposure and HLA in healthy donors. With 60 Vbeta and 13 Jbeta primers, the PCR was carried out. The repertoire was sequenced with immunoSEQ multiplex PCR; TCRdb's copy has only in-frame clones and lacks some. The repertoire holds 100,000 to 120,000 clones, with 75% to 85% as singletons. Material for sequencing was PBMCs. The receptors shown here come from a man under 40 in good health and CMV-seronegative.

The chain has TRBV13 and TRBJ1-3; D gene unclear. V was pared by 3 bases and J by 1 base, with 19 bases between. The CDR3 is 18 amino acids. The V gene's germline CDR1 is PRHDT and CDR2 FYEKMQ (reference sequence). The CDR3 loop reads CASSFWAPNTPSGNTIYF. CDR3 nucleotide sequence: TGTGCCAGCAGCTTCTGGGCCCCGAATACCCCATCTGGAAACACCATATATTTT.

This chain connects TRBV4-2 to TRBJ2-3, with 10 bases fitting TRBD2. The V segment lost 0 bases and the J segment 1 base; nucleotides outside the gene matches: 13. Germline CDR1 is LGHNA and CDR2 is YNFKEQ. This CDR3 contains 20 residues. The CDR3 region has the DNA TGTGCCAGCAGCCAAGATAATCAGGTAGCGGGAGGCCCCGGCACAGATACGCAGTATTTT. Its protein product is CASSQDNQVAGGPGTDTQYF.

The V and J genes are TRBV19 and TRBJ2-6; TRBD1 is a possible D gene (5 bases). The V gene lost 3 bases and the J gene lost 4 bases, with 16 bases spanning the gap. Germline values: CDR1 LNHDA, CDR2 SQIVND (reference sequence). The CDR3 has 17 amino acids. The chain's CDR3 is CASSIQGAGSGANVLTF. In nucleotides, the CDR3 is TGTGCCAGTAGTATTCAAGGGGCTGGGTCCGGGGCCAACGTCCTGACTTTC.

The chain uses TRBV11-3 and TRBJ2-3, with D possibly being TRBD1 (5 bases). Germline assignment: CDR1 SGHNT and CDR2 YENEEA. V gave up 5 bases and J gave up 2 bases, with 8 bases separating them. The CDR3 has 13 amino acids. CDR3: CASSLRVTDTQYF. In DNA form, the CDR3 reads TGTGCCAGCAGCCTCAGGGTCACAGATACGCAGTATTTT.

The chain joins TRBV19 to TRBJ1-4; D may be TRBD1 (5 bases). CDR1 is LNHDA, CDR2 SQIVND, per germline (reference sequence). V lost 4 bases and J lost 7, with 13 bases in between. The CDR3 totals 14 residues. CDR3: CASSTDRSIEKLFF. The CDR3 DNA reads TGTGCCAGTAGTACCGACAGATCGATTGAAAAACTGTTTTTT.

V is TRBV18 and J is TRBJ2-7; 8 positions match TRBD1. CDR3 length equals 15 residues. With 3 bases clipped from V and 3 bases from J, the junction kept 7 bases outside the gene matches. Looked up from germline, CDR1 is KGHSH and CDR2 is LQKENI. The CDR3 is CASSPGDRIFYEQYF. The CDR3 nucleotides read TGTGCCAGCTCACCCGGGGACAGGATCTTCTACGAGCAGTACTTC.

The CDR3 loop is CASAHPGANSYEQYF. CDR3 in DNA: TGTGCCAGCGCTCACCCTGGGGCGAACTCCTACGAGCAGTACTTC. This sequence joins TRBV27 and TRBJ2-7, with D tentatively TRBD1 (5 bases). The CDR3 spans 15 residues. V lost 8 bases, J lost 0 bases, and 17 bases lay in between. The germline V gene has CDR1 MNHEY and CDR2 SMNVEV (reference sequence).

The chain combines TRBV5-1 with TRBJ2-1, with 7 bases fitting TRBD1. From germline, CDR1 is SGHRS and CDR2 YFSETQ. The CDR3 extends over 14 amino acids. The V gene end was trimmed by 0 bases and the J gene end by 7 bases; junction bases not matched to a gene: 4. CDR3 bases: TGCGCCAGCAGCTTGGGACAGGGCCGGAATGAGCAGTTCTTC. Encoded protein: CASSLGQGRNEQFF. Full variable domain (remainder filled in from reference TRBV5-1 and TRBJ2-1): KAGVTQTPRYLIKTRGQQVTLSCSPISGHRSVSWYQQTPGQGLQFLFEYFSETQRNKGNFPGRFSGRQFSNSRSEMNVSTLELGDSALYLCASSLGQGRNEQFFGPGTRLTVL.

The V gene is TRBV29-1, the J gene TRBJ1-4, with 7 bases matching TRBD1. The CDR3 sequence is 15 residues long. Germline assignment: CDR1 SQVTM and CDR2 ANQGSEA. V shed 7 bases, J shed 2 bases, and the junction held 10 bases outside the gene matches. Here the CDR3 DNA reads TGCAGCGGGGGGGACAGAGCCGGGACTAATGAAAAACTGTTTTTT. Its protein product is CSGGDRAGTNEKLFF.

V gene TRBV13 combines with J gene TRBJ2-3; D gene unclear. Germline values: CDR1 PRHDT, CDR2 FYEKMQ (reference sequence). V lost 7 bases and J 2 bases, leaving 13 bases between the germline ends. This CDR3 comprises 14 residues. CDR3 coding DNA: TGTGCCAGCAACCGGAGAGCACCCACAGATACGCAGTATTTT. Protein: CASNRRAPTDTQYF. The full variable domain, with the rest looked up from reference TRBV13 and TRBJ2-3, is AAGVIQSPRHLIKEKRETATLKCYPIPRHDTVYWYQQGPGQDPQFLISFYEKMQSDKGSIPDRFSAQQFSDYHSELNMSSLELGDSALYFCASNRRAPTDTQYFGPGTRLTVL.

J is TRBJ2-1 and V is TRBV6-5, with TRBD2 matching 9 bases. Unmatched junction bases numbered 3, after V lost 6 bases and J lost 6 bases. The V gene's germline CDR1 is MNHEY and CDR2 SVGAGI. The CDR3 totals 13 residues. The CDR3 region is CASSLAGLNEQFF. For the CDR3, the DNA is TGTGCCAGCAGCCTAGCGGGGCTCAATGAGCAGTTCTTC.

J is TRBJ2-1 and V is TRBV28, with TRBD2 identical over 13 bases. The length of the CDR3 is 15 residues. Germline CDR1 MDHEN, CDR2 SYDVKM. V lost 4 bases and J lost 8; bases outside the gene matches: 5. CDR3 sequence (DNA): TGTGCCAGCAGTTCGACTAGCGGGGGGTGGGATGAGCAGTTCTTC. Protein: CASSSTSGGWDEQFF.

The chain employs TRBV7-2 and TRBJ2-5; 12 bases line up with TRBD2. After removal of 3 bases from V and 11 bases from J, the junction contained 7 bases not matched to a gene. This CDR3 is built from 14 residues. Germline V gene data show CDR1 as SGHTA and CDR2 as FQGNSA. The CDR3 DNA reads TGTGCCAGCAGCTTGGGACTAGCGGGTGTGGAGCAGTACTTC. This encodes CASSLGLAGVEQYF. The full variable domain, with the rest looked up from reference TRBV7-2 and TRBJ2-5, is GAGVSQSPSNKVTEKGKDVELRCDPISGHTALYWYRQSLGQGLEFLIYFQGNSAPDKSGLPSDRFSAERTGGSVSTLTIQRTQQEDSAVYLCASSLGLAGVEQYFGPGTRLLVL.

The chain couples TRBV9 to TRBJ2-3; TRBD1 agrees at 8 bases. Looked up from germline, CDR1 is SGDLS and CDR2 is YYNGEE. The V segment lost 0 bases and the J segment 0 bases; nucleotides outside the gene matches: 3. This CDR3 has 16 residues. The CDR3 DNA is TGTGCCAGCAGCGTAGACCACAGGGGGAGCACAGATACGCAGTATTTT. Translation: CASSVDHRGSTDTQYF.

Many counts were recorded for this clone. V is TRBV6-5 and J is TRBJ1-6; D gene ambiguous. V lost 7 bases, J lost 2 bases, and 12 bases lay in between. The CDR3 is 15 amino acids. Looked up from germline, CDR1 is MNHEY and CDR2 is SVGAGI. In nucleotides, the CDR3 is TGTGCCAGCACCCCGTCAGAGGCCTATAATTCACCCCTCCACTTT. It codes for CASTPSEAYNSPLHF.

The rearrangement links TRBV4-1 to TRBJ1-1, with D unclear. The CDR3 is 14 amino acids. Between the trimmed V and J ends, which lost 2 bases and 7 bases, there was a span of 14 bases. Germline CDR1 MGHRA, CDR2 YSYEKL. The DNA for the CDR3 is TGCGCCAGCAGCCAAATGGACGGACTATTTGAAGCTTTCTTT. Translation: CASSQMDGLFEAFF.

This clone showed up just a few times. V usage is TRBV5-6 and J usage is TRBJ2-7, with 10 bases matching TRBD1. This CDR3 is built from 15 residues. The trim removed 3 bases at V and 5 bases at J, leaving 8 bases unmatched. Germline V gives CDR1 SGHDT, CDR2 YYEEEE. The CDR3 nucleotides read TGTGCCAGCAGCTCCTCAACCGGGACAGGGGACGAGCAGTACTTC. Protein sequence: CASSSSTGTGDEQYF. Supplemented by reference TRBV5-6 and TRBJ2-7, the full variable domain reads DAGVTQSPTHLIKTRGQQVTLRCSPKSGHDTVSWYQQALGQGPQFIFQYYEEEERQRGNFPDRFSGHQFPNYSSELNVNALLLGDSALYLCASSSSTGTGDEQYFGPGTRLTVT.

This clone was seen more than once but under ten times. V is TRBV6-1 and J is TRBJ1-1, with 9 nucleotides matching TRBD1. CDR1 MNHNS and CDR2 SASEGT come from the germline V gene. Trimming cost V 6 bases and J 5 bases; bases outside gene matches: 10. There are 15 residues in the CDR3. CDR3 sequence: CASRAGTGLRTEAFF. CDR3 DNA: TGTGCCAGCAGGGCGGGGACAGGGCTTCGTACTGAAGCTTTCTTT.

The gene calls are TRBV2 and TRBJ1-5; D remains unclear. Trimming left V 6 bases short and J 5 bases short, with 14 bases between. The CDR3 covers 14 residues. CDR1 is SNHLY and CDR2 is FYNNEI in the germline V gene. The CDR3 DNA reads as TGTGCCAGCAGGCATCCGGGAGACTATCAGCCCCAGCATTTT. Translated: CASRHPGDYQPQHF.

This clone appeared a few times. The rearrangement uses TRBV10-2 and TRBJ1-4; D is unresolved. This CDR3 spans 14 amino acids. Trimming cost V 5 bases and J 0 bases, with 7 bases left between them. CDR1 and CDR2 from the germline V gene are WSHSY and SAAADI. CDR3 nucleotides: TGCGCCAGCAGTCATGTTGCAACTAATGAAAAACTGTTTTTT. This sequence encodes CASSHVATNEKLFF.

The J gene is TRBJ1-2, the V gene TRBV6-5; D ambiguous. V was cut by 6 bases and J by 3 bases, with 8 bases left in between. Germline lookup yields CDR1 MNHEY and CDR2 SVGAGI. The CDR3 spans 12 residues. The CDR3 DNA follows: TGTGCCAGCAGAGGCGGGTACTATGGCTACACCTTC. It yields the protein CASRGGYYGYTF.

This clone was recorded only once. The rearrangement uses TRBV5-6 and TRBJ2-7, with a possible D match to TRBD1 (6 bases). Germline V gene data show CDR1 as SGHDT and CDR2 as YYEEEE. The CDR3 spans 15 residues. With 5 bases removed from V and 2 bases from J, the gap between germline ends came to 17 bases. The CDR3 reads CASSLGIGQTYEQYF. CDR3 DNA: TGTGCCAGCAGTCTCGGAATTGGACAGACCTACGAGCAGTACTTC.

The chain carries TRBV18 and TRBJ2-5, with D perhaps TRBD1 (6 bases). V lost 5 bases and J 9 bases, leaving 16 bases between the germline ends. The CDR3 length is 13 residues. CDR1 and CDR2 from the germline V gene are KGHSH and LQKENI. CDR3 loop: CASSSDSLEAQYF. The CDR3 DNA reads as TGTGCCAGCTCATCGGACAGCCTGGAGGCCCAGTACTTC.

This clone was observed a few times. The V gene is TRBV9, the J gene TRBJ1-1; D is ambiguous. The germline V and J ends were trimmed by 1 base and 4 bases, with 11 bases remaining between them. The CDR3 has 14 residues. Germline loops: CDR1 SGDLS, CDR2 YYNGEE. The CDR3 sequence: CASSVLTLSTEAFF. For the CDR3, the DNA is TGTGCCAGCAGCGTACTCACTTTAAGCACTGAAGCTTTCTTT.

V and J are TRBV9 and TRBJ2-7, with 10 positions matching TRBD2. This CDR3 is built from 15 residues. V trimming: 3 bases; J trimming: 5 bases; junction bases outside the gene matches: 8. The germline CDR1 and CDR2 sequences are SGDLS and YYNGEE. The chain's CDR3 is CASSGDLGLANEQYF. The CDR3 DNA reads TGTGCCAGCAGCGGGGACCTGGGACTAGCGAACGAGCAGTACTTC.

This chain uses TRBV7-2 with TRBJ2-6, with D uncertain. The CDR3 loop spans 15 amino acids. Trimming took 6 bases from V and 4 from J, leaving 13 bases between them. Per the germline V gene, CDR1 is SGHTA and CDR2 is FQGNSA. CDR3 coding DNA: TGTGCCAGCAGTCAATACAAATCGGGGGCCAACGTCCTGACTTTC. It is translated as CASSQYKSGANVLTF.

The chain couples TRBV30 to TRBJ1-2; perhaps TRBD1 as D (5 bases). This CDR3 spans 12 amino acids. Germline loops: CDR1 GTSNPN, CDR2 SVGIG (reference sequence). V shed 2 bases and J shed 6 bases, with 10 bases lying between them. The CDR3 reads CAWSKGRDGYTF. The CDR3, as DNA: TGTGCCTGGAGTAAGGGGAGGGATGGCTACACCTTC.

The rearrangement links TRBV29-1 to TRBJ2-2, with 8 positions matching TRBD2. Germline CDR1 reads SQVTM; CDR2 reads ANQGSEA. Germline trimming cut 0 bases from V and 6 bases from J; bases unmatched to any gene: 9. The CDR3 sequence is 16 residues long. CDR3 residues: CSVEDPGGRGAGELFF. Here the CDR3 DNA reads TGCAGCGTTGAAGACCCGGGTGGGCGGGGGGCCGGGGAGCTGTTTTTT.